This record looks at one TCR beta chain sequence and its context. Its antigen target is currently unknown. No much larger clone exists at a distance of one base, and base qualities are not known. This entry is derived from a study of blood T cell repertoires in COVID-19 (dated by TCRdb to between 2020 and 2021). About the study as a whole: The collaborator samples originated in the United States, Italy and Spain and spanned the acute and convalescent phases of COVID-19. HLA class I and class II types, where available, came from metadata supplied by the sample provider rather than from assay-based typing. The repertoires were made available in a free public database intended to serve as a resource for research on the immune response to SARS-CoV-2. Sample metadata almost always included a de-identified subject ID, COVID-19 status, age in years and sex. The samples were drawn from two sources: the first 160 participants of the ongoing ImmuneRACE study, and 950 to 1,500 subjects contributed by 6 global collaborators. The material from the prospective study consisted of cDNA or gDNA derived from T cells, B-cell-depleted T cells, or PBMCs. The dataset comprised deeply sampled blood TCRbeta repertoires from subjects exposed to, actively infected with, or recovered from COVID-19.

Collaborating institutions collected whole blood in K2EDTA tubes following their own protocols. For TCRbeta analysis, collaborators shipped samples in one of three forms: frozen whole blood, isolated PBMCs, or DNA extracted from either of those sample types. General findings and caveats noted by the study authors: The amount of clinical and demographic metadata varied by source and participant and was provided uncurated.

TCRbeta CDR3 regions were amplified from genomic DNA using the immunoSEQ Assay, a bias-controlled multiplex PCR. The original pipeline was this. The number of nucleated cells in each sample was estimated by amplification of reference gene primers within the assay. To quantify the absolute abundance of each unique TCRbeta CDR3 rearrangement, sequence reads were collapsed and filtered. For each sample, productive Simpson clonality was calculated as the square root of Simpson's diversity index across productive rearrangements. Drawn from immuneACCESS, this table holds only the in-frame rearrangements with V and J called that TCRdb kept. Clones are partly lost; checked studies trace under half to an unresolved V gene and leave the rest unexplained. V, J and clone size derive from that table, while D and trimming were established from the DNA sequence. The sample data list around 53,000 clones, and 65% to 85% of these were observed just once. The leading ten clones occupy roughly 15% of the sample.

CDR1 and CDR2 are drawn from the germline V gene (reference sequence): SGHNT, YYREEE. V ends up 3 bases short and J 0 bases short, with an unmatched junction base count of 12. The CDR3 runs 18 amino acids, cysteine and phenylalanine included. The read is trimmed to its CDR3 DNA, 54 bases read in frame from base 1. Sequencing was carried out using peripheral blood. This receptor was taken from a man aged 70 or older with active COVID-19. This chain joins TRBV5-4 to TRBJ1-1, and 9 bases in between align with TRBD1. The nucleotides read TGTGCCAGCAGCTCCCTTAGAAACAGGGGGCTGATGAACACTGAAGCTTTCTTT. Protein translation: CASSSLRNRGLMNTEAFF.